The entry below gives a single T cell receptor (beta chain) sequence along with its context. As processed by the authors: Estimates of nucleated cell counts were drawn from the amplification of reference gene primers. Repertoires were generated with immunoSEQ multiplex PCR, while TCRdb's copy carries only in-frame clones and drops some. That table gives V, J and clone size, and the DNA gave D and trimming. Of 150,000 to 200,000 clones in the sample, under 95% were seen once. The data were obtained in a study of blood T cell repertoires in COVID-19. Study-level information: PBMCs, B-cell-depleted T cells, or T cells provided the cDNA or gDNA that made up the material.

V was cut by 0 bases and J by 4 bases, with 10 bases left in between. The V gene's germline CDR1 is SGHDT and CDR2 YYEEEE. The CDR3 length is 14 residues. Sequences were obtained from peripheral blood. The receptor was isolated from a man aged 60-69 years with active or convalescent COVID-19. The chain joins TRBV5-6 to TRBJ1-1, with D unresolved. CDR3 region: CASSLVVPGTEAFF. CDR3 DNA sequence: TGTGCCAGCAGCTTGGTAGTTCCAGGCACTGAAGCTTTCTTT.